Listed below are T cell receptor beta chains from one sample, sequenced in a study of control samples from healthy donors and cancer patients. Using immunoSEQ multiplex PCR, the repertoire was profiled, and TCRdb retains in-frame clones only, with some absent. The repertoire holds under 20,000 clones, with 75% to 90% as singletons. Material: PBMCs. The receptors were sampled from a woman in her 70s with colorectal cancer. Each CDR3 is given with its conserved first and last residue. The D gene is left open where the match is weak. Some rows mark clone size as missing; the rest say once, few, many or name a class of expanded clone.

J gene	clone size	V gene	D gene	CDR3 DNA	CDR3 protein
TRBJ2-5	.	TRBV5-8	.	TGTGCCAGCATCCGCTGGGGCAGGGAAGAGACCCAGTACTTC	CASIRWGREETQYF
TRBJ1-1	.	TRBV7-9	.	TGTGCCAGCAGCTCTTCAGACCGATCTGGGAACACTGAAGCTTTCTTT	CASSSSDRSGNTEAFF
TRBJ2-3	.	TRBV27	TRBD2	TGTGCCAGCAGCGGGACTAGCGGGTTTAATACGCAGTATTTT	CASSGTSGFNTQYF
TRBJ2-7	.	TRBV4-3	TRBD2	TGCGCCAGCAGCCAAGATATGACTAGCGGGAGTCAATACGAGCAGTACTTC	CASSQDMTSGSQYEQYF
TRBJ2-3	.	TRBV4-3	TRBD1	TGCGCCAGCAGCCAAGGAGGGACAGGTCGAGATACGCAGTATTTT	CASSQGGTGRDTQYF
TRBJ2-7	.	TRBV7-9	TRBD2	TGTGCCAGCAGCTTACGGCTAACTAGCGGGGGGGACGAGCAGTACTTC	CASSLRLTSGGDEQYF
TRBJ1-1	few	TRBV11-2	.	TGTGCCAGCAGCTCGGGTTGGATGAACACTGAAGCTTTCTTT	CASSSGWMNTEAFF
TRBJ1-3	.	TRBV7-6	.	TGTGCCAGCAGCCTAGGAAACACCATATATTTT	CASSLGNTIYF
TRBJ1-1	.	TRBV29-1	TRBD1	TGCAGCGTCCAAAGGGGGACAGGGGACCAAGCTTTCTTT	CSVQRGTGDQAFF
TRBJ1-1	.	TRBV3-1/TRBV3-2	.	TGTGCCAGCAGCCAAGATTGGGGGCTCACAGATATGAACACTGAAGCTTTCTTT	CASSQDWGLTDMNTEAFF
TRBJ1-5	.	TRBV5-6	.	TGTGCCAGCAGCTCCAGGATGGGGCATCAGCCCCAGCATTTT	CASSSRMGHQPQHF
TRBJ2-1	once	TRBV6-4	TRBD1	TGTGCCAGCAGTAGGACAGGGGGTAATGAGCAGTTCTTC	CASSRTGGNEQFF
TRBJ1-6	.	TRBV7-2	.	TGTGCCAGCAGATTTTTGGCGGTCTCAGGGAATTCACCCCTCCACTTT	CASRFLAVSGNSPLHF
TRBJ2-5	.	TRBV9	TRBD2	TGTGCCAGCAGCGTAGCTAGCGGGAGACAAGAGACCCAGTACTTC	CASSVASGRQETQYF
TRBJ2-7	.	TRBV3-1/TRBV3-2	TRBD2	TGTGCCAGCAGCCAAACCGGGACTACCGAGCAGTACTTC	CASSQTGTTEQYF
TRBJ2-3	.	TRBV4-3	.	TGCGCCAGCAGCCCGTCGCACAGGGCTCAGACAGATACGCAGTATTTT	CASSPSHRAQTDTQYF
TRBJ2-7	.	TRBV5-8	.	TGTGCCAGCAGCTTGGGACAGGCGTTATCCTACGAGCAGTACTTC	CASSLGQALSYEQYF
TRBJ1-6	.	TRBV11-3	.	TGTGCCAGCAGCTTAGCCCCTGGCGGTAATTCACCCCTCCACTTT	CASSLAPGGNSPLHF
TRBJ2-5	.	TRBV7-9	.	TGTGCCAGCAGCTTAGTCCCTTGGACGGAAGTAGAGACCCAGTACTTC	CASSLVPWTEVETQYF
TRBJ1-1	.	TRBV5-1	.	TGCGCCAGCAGCCCGGTAGGGAGGATGAACACTGAAGCTTTCTTT	CASSPVGRMNTEAFF
TRBJ2-2	.	TRBV13	.	TGTGCCAGCAGCTTTGGGCAGGAGAACACCGGGGAGCTGTTTTTT	CASSFGQENTGELFF
TRBJ2-2	.	TRBV3-1/TRBV3-2	.	TGTGCCAGCAGCCATTGGACAACGAACACCGGGGAGCTGTTTTTT	CASSHWTTNTGELFF
TRBJ2-5	.	TRBV10-3	TRBD1	TGTGCCATCAGTGAGTCGAACAGGGGAGAGACCCAGTACTTC	CAISESNRGETQYF
TRBJ1-2	.	TRBV4-3	.	TGCGCCAGCAGCCAAGCAGGGGTTTATGGCTACACCTTC	CASSQAGVYGYTF
TRBJ2-3	.	TRBV7-9	.	TGTGCCAGCAGCTTATTGTGGGGCGGAGATACGCAGTATTTT	CASSLLWGGDTQYF
TRBJ2-5	.	TRBV6-2/TRBV6-3	TRBD2	TGTGCCAGCACCCCGGGGGGGTCCACTAGCTGGACCCAGTACTTC	CASTPGGSTSWTQYF
TRBJ2-7	.	TRBV18	.	TGTGCCAGCTCACAGTACAGGGAATACGAGCAGTACTTC	CASSQYREYEQYF
TRBJ2-7	.	TRBV20-1	.	TGCAGTGCTAGTGGTGGGGCAGGGGTATCCTACGAGCAGTACTTC	CSASGGAGVSYEQYF
TRBJ2-5	.	TRBV5-1	.	TGCGCCAGCCGGACAGTCCAAGAGACCCAGTACTTC	CASRTVQETQYF
TRBJ1-6	once	TRBV5-4	.	TGTGCCAGCAGCTTGTGGTCGGGGATCAATTCACCCCTCCACTTT	CASSLWSGINSPLHF
TRBJ2-1	.	TRBV24-1	.	TGTGCCACCAGTACAGGGCCTTACAATGAGCAGTTCTTC	CATSTGPYNEQFF
TRBJ1-2	.	TRBV5-6	.	TGTGCCAGCAGCTTGGTCAGGGCCTATGGCTACACCTTC	CASSLVRAYGYTF
TRBJ2-5	.	TRBV12-3/TRBV12-4	.	TGTGCCAGCAGTTTCATGGGGAGGGGGCTCTACTTC	CASSFMGRGLYF
TRBJ2-1	.	TRBV4-3	TRBD2	TGCGCCAGCAGCCAAGCGGGACTACCTACCTACAATGAGCAGTTCTTC	CASSQAGLPTYNEQFF
TRBJ1-2	.	TRBV19	.	TGTGCCAGTAGCGACCAGGGCGGGGGCTACACCTTC	CASSDQGGGYTF
TRBJ2-7	.	TRBV3-1/TRBV3-2	.	TGTGCCAGCAGCCCGTCACCAGCAAGGTCCTACGAGCAGTACTTC	CASSPSPARSYEQYF
TRBJ2-4	.	TRBV7-8	.	TGTGCCAGCACCCCCGGGACCTTTCTAGCCAAAAACATTCAGTACTTC	CASTPGTFLAKNIQYF
TRBJ2-7	.	TRBV2	.	TGTGCCAGCAGTGACGAATTGGTTGCTAACGAGCAGTACTTC	CASSDELVANEQYF
TRBJ1-4	once	TRBV29-1	.	TGCAGCGTGACGAGGGCGGGCTCCCATGAAAAACTGTTTTTT	CSVTRAGSHEKLFF
TRBJ1-2	.	TRBV5-8	TRBD1	TGTGCCAGCAGCGGACAGGGGGAAAGGGGTATTTATGGCTACACCTTC	CASSGQGERGIYGYTF
TRBJ1-5	.	TRBV25-1	.	TGTGCCAGCAAGGGTGGCGCGGGGTCCCAGCATTTT	CASKGGAGSQHF
TRBJ1-1	.	TRBV12-3/TRBV12-4	.	TGTGCCAGCAGTCGAGGGCTGAACACTGAAGCTTTCTTT	CASSRGLNTEAFF
TRBJ1-6	.	TRBV7-6	.	TGTGCCAGCAGTCCCGACACGTCGGGGAATTCACCCCTCCACTTT	CASSPDTSGNSPLHF
TRBJ2-7	.	TRBV27	.	TGTGCCAGCAGCCAAACTAGGGGGGCTTCTCTCTACGAGCAGTACTTC	CASSQTRGASLYEQYF
TRBJ2-3	.	TRBV9	TRBD2	TGTGCCAGCAGCATAGTCGCGGGGGGGCTGGGCACAGATACGCAGTATTTT	CASSIVAGGLGTDTQYF
TRBJ2-3	.	TRBV19	TRBD2	TGTGCCAGTAACAGCGGGGTCACAGATACGCAGTATTTT	CASNSGVTDTQYF
TRBJ2-3	.	TRBV24-1	.	TGTGCCACCAGTGATTCCTCAGACACTAGCACAGATACGCAGTATTTT	CATSDSSDTSTDTQYF
TRBJ1-2	.	TRBV21-1	.	TGTGCCAGCAGCAAATGGAGGGGGGGAGTAGACTATGGCTACACCTTC	CASSKWRGGVDYGYTF
TRBJ2-5	.	TRBV18	TRBD1	TGTGCCAGCTCACTTGACAGGGTTCAAGAGACCCAGTACTTC	CASSLDRVQETQYF
TRBJ2-7	.	TRBV30	.	TGTGCCTGGACCGGCCTGGGGGAGCAGTACTTC	CAWTGLGEQYF
TRBJ2-7	.	TRBV15	TRBD1	TGTGCCACCAGCGCGACAGGGCTCGAGCAGTACTTC	CATSATGLEQYF
TRBJ1-1	.	TRBV6-5	TRBD1	TGTGCCAGCAGTTACCGGACAGGGGTTATGAACACTGAAGCTTTCTTT	CASSYRTGVMNTEAFF
TRBJ2-7	.	TRBV30	TRBD1	TGTGCCTGGAGTAGACAGGGCGGCGAGCAGTACTTC	CAWSRQGGEQYF
TRBJ2-1	few	TRBV29-1	.	TGCAGCGTTGATGGACCGCAGGGAAACAATGAGCAGTTCTTC	CSVDGPQGNNEQFF
TRBJ1-1	.	TRBV30	.	TGTGCCTGGCAGATCGGCACTGAAGCTTTCTTT	CAWQIGTEAFF
TRBJ2-3	.	TRBV6-6	TRBD1	TGTGCCAGCAGCAGCGGACAGGTTAGGACAGATACGCAGTATTTT	CASSSGQVRTDTQYF
TRBJ2-3	few	TRBV2	.	TGTGCCAGCAGCCCAAGCACAGATACGCAGTATTTT	CASSPSTDTQYF
TRBJ2-5	.	TRBV6-5	TRBD1	TGTGCCAGCAGTAGGGGACAGCAAGAGACCCAGTACTTC	CASSRGQQETQYF